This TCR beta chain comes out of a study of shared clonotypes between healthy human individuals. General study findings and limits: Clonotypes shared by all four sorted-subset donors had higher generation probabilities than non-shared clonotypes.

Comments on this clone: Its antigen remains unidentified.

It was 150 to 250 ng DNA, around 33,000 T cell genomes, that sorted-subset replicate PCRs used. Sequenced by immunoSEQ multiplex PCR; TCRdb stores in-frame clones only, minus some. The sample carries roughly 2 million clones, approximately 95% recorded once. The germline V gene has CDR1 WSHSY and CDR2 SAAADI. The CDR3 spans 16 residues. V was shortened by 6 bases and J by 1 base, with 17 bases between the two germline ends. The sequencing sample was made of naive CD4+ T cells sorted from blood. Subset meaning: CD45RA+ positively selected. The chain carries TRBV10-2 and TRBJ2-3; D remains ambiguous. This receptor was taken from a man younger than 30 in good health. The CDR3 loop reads CASRIEYGWGTDTQYF. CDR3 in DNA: TGCGCCAGCAGAATCGAGTACGGATGGGGCACAGATACGCAGTATTTT.